The 6 T cell receptor beta chains presented below share a single source sample, sequenced in a study of technical replicates of blood from several donors (dated by TCRdb to 2016 to 2017). The method was the immunoSEQ multiplex PCR assay. The table comes from immuneACCESS by way of TCRdb, which keeps in-frame sequences with V and J called. Part of the clones is missing from these tables; in studies checked, under half for an unresolved V gene and the rest for unknown reasons. The sample profile shows tens of thousands of clones; around 89% of them were found once. Of the sample, 4.5% to 5% falls within the top ten clones. Specimen: PBMCs. These receptors were collected from a human donor in good health. Some clones in this sample may be carry-over from other donors' samples.

The chain employs TRBV5-4 and TRBJ2-7; maybe TRBD2 (6 bases). Per germline, CDR1 SGHNT and CDR2 YYREEE (reference sequence). The CDR3 runs 16 residues. V lost 4 bases and J 0 bases, leaving 17 bases between the germline ends. The CDR3 DNA sequence: TGTGCCAGCAGCCCGGGCAACCGGGGGAACTCCTACGAGCAGTACTTC. Protein product: CASSPGNRGNSYEQYF.

V and J are TRBV7-2 and TRBJ1-6; tentatively, D is TRBD1 (6 bases). The CDR3 extends over 14 amino acids. Germline V CDR1 and CDR2: SGHTA, FQGNSA. V was pared by 4 bases and J by 14 bases, with 18 bases between. Written as DNA, the CDR3 is TGTGCCAGCAGCTCGGACAGACCCCGCTTGGCCCTCCACTTT. It codes for CASSSDRPRLALHF.

V is TRBV27 and J is TRBJ2-7, with TRBD2 matching 8 bases. V lost 5 bases to trimming and J lost 10 bases; unmatched junction nucleotides: 7. This CDR3 spans 12 amino acids. Germline CDR1 and CDR2: MNHEY and SMNVEV (reference sequence). CDR3: CASSRPGGDQYF. The CDR3 nucleotides read TGTGCCAGCAGTCGGCCCGGGGGGGACCAGTACTTC.

The V and J genes are TRBV7-9 and TRBJ2-5; 7 bases are shared with TRBD2. The CDR3 is 18 residues long. Germline CDR1 and CDR2: SEHNR and FQNEAQ (reference sequence). V was clipped by 5 bases and J by 5 bases; unmatched bases: 20. The CDR3 spells CASSNALAEITMGETQYF. Here the CDR3 DNA reads TGTGCCAGCAGCAACGCCCTAGCGGAGATTACGATGGGGGAGACCCAGTACTTC.

The J gene is TRBJ1-1, the V gene TRBV27; 8 nucleotides line up with TRBD1. Germline trimming cut 0 bases from V and 10 bases from J; bases unmatched to any gene: 7. Germline lookup yields CDR1 MNHEY and CDR2 SMNVEV (reference sequence). This CDR3 is 14 amino acids long. CDR3 sequence reads: CASSLSFKTGAAFF. The CDR3, as DNA: TGTGCCAGCAGTTTATCCTTCAAGACAGGGGCAGCTTTCTTT.

This clone was picked up many times. The chain uses TRBV5-4 and TRBJ2-7; 7 nucleotides match TRBD1. Germline V gene data show CDR1 as SGHNT and CDR2 as YYREEE (reference sequence). J was trimmed by 7 bases and V by 1 base; bases with no gene match: 8. This CDR3 region has 14 residues. The CDR3 DNA sequence: TGTGCCAGCAGCTTGATAGACAGGGCACGGGAGCAGTACTTC. This gives the protein CASSLIDRAREQYF.